A single sample is the source of the 11 T cell receptor beta chains below, sequenced in a study of T-cell memory formation after mild COVID-19. TCRdb re-called the 5' RACE reads with MiXCR, one entry per CDR3 protein. Of approximately 260,000 distinct CDR3 sequences detected, approximately 19% appear once; the ten largest clones hold under 25%. The sequencing sample was made of PBMCs or a T cell subset sorted from them (not recorded which). The origin of the receptors is a man between 18 and 29 years old who had mild COVID-19 (a few samples of this study predate the infection). Cell type and time point are not known.

This chain uses TRBV6-5 with TRBJ1-5, with a tentative D call TRBD1 (6 bases). This CDR3 comprises 13 residues. Trimming shortened V by 8 bases and J by 6 bases, and 14 bases separated the two germline ends. Looked up from germline, CDR1 is MNHEY and CDR2 is SVGAGI. The CDR3 is CASHRDPGQPQHF. In DNA form, the CDR3 reads TGTGCCAGCCACAGGGATCCGGGTCAGCCCCAGCATTTT.

This clonotype was counted only a few times. This chain links TRBV5-1 with TRBJ2-3; D gene unclear. V gave up 7 bases and J gave up 3 bases, with 15 bases separating them. CDR3 size: 14 residues. Germline V gene data show CDR1 as SGHRS and CDR2 as YFSETQ. The CDR3 protein is CASGVAGGTDTQYF. The CDR3 coding sequence is TGCGCCAGCGGGGTGGCAGGCGGAACAGATACGCAGTATTTT.

V usage is TRBV7-6 and J usage is TRBJ2-3; 9 bases are shared with TRBD2. V lost 5 bases to trimming and J lost 3 bases; unmatched junction nucleotides: 12. The CDR3 has 17 amino acids. Germline CDR1 and CDR2: SGHVS and FNYEAQ. CDR3 residues: CASSLATSSGETDTQYF. In DNA form, the CDR3 reads TGTGCCAGCAGCCTCGCAACCTCTAGCGGGGAGACAGATACGCAGTATTTT.

CDR3 loop: CASSQADRAQETQYF. The CDR3 DNA reads TGCGCCAGCAGCCAGGCTGACAGGGCCCAAGAGACCCAGTACTTC. The genes are TRBV4-3 and TRBJ2-5, with 7 bases matching TRBD1. The junction had 5 bases not matched to a gene; V was cut back by 3 bases and J by 1 base. The germline V gene has CDR1 LGHNA and CDR2 YSLEER. The CDR3 has 15 amino acids.

This clonotype was recorded a few times. The CDR3 sequence is CASSPPGQGVGEQFF. CDR3 nucleotides: TGTGCCAGCAGTCCACCGGGACAGGGTGTCGGTGAGCAGTTCTTC. This sequence joins TRBV28 and TRBJ2-1; 9 positions agree with TRBD1. Per the germline V gene, CDR1 is MDHEN and CDR2 is SYDVKM. The J segment lost 9 bases and the V segment lost 5 bases, leaving 11 bases of the junction unmatched. This CDR3 is built from 15 residues. Complete variable domain (other parts from reference TRBV28 and TRBJ2-1): DVKVTQSSRYLVKRTGEKVFLECVQDMDHENMFWYRQDPGLGLRLIYFSYDVKMKEKGDIPEGYSVSREKKERFSLILESASTNQTSMYLCASSPPGQGVGEQFFGPGTRLTVL.

This clonotype showed up just a few times. This chain uses TRBV6-2 or TRBV6-3 with TRBJ2-2; D unresolved. Germline V gives CDR1 MNHEY, CDR2 SVGEGT. CDR3 length: 15 residues. Deletions cut 0 bases from V and 3 bases from J, with 8 bases between. CDR3 coding DNA: TGTGCCAGCAGTTACTCGATGGCCTACACCGGGGAGCTGTTTTTT. Protein: CASSYSMAYTGELFF.

This chain joins TRBV6-5 and TRBJ1-3; weak D call: TRBD1 (6 bases). The CDR3 has 15 residues. V was pared by 5 bases and J by 0 bases, with 11 bases between. CDR1 is MNHEY, CDR2 SVGAGI, per germline. The CDR3 region has the DNA TGTGCCAGCAGTCAGGGGCAGTTCTCTGGAAACACCATATATTTT. Translating it yields CASSQGQFSGNTIYF.

V is TRBV3-1 and J is TRBJ2-3; TRBD2 aligns across 7 bases. The CDR3 totals 13 residues. Germline trimming cut 4 bases from V and 4 bases from J; bases unmatched to any gene: 2. Germline V gene lookup returns CDR1 LGHDT and CDR2 YNNKEL (reference sequence). The CDR3 DNA sequence: TGTGCCAGCAGCCGAAGCGGGGCAGATACGCAGTATTTT. Protein: CASSRSGADTQYF.

This clonotype was counted between two and nine times. The V and J genes are TRBV4-1 and TRBJ2-3; D assignment may be TRBD1 or TRBD2 (5 bases each). Germline loops: CDR1 MGHRA, CDR2 YSYEKL. The V gene lost 8 bases and the J gene lost 4 bases, with 10 bases spanning the gap. The CDR3 sequence is 12 residues long. This chain's CDR3 is CASGGSPDTQYF. CDR3 nucleotide sequence: TGCGCCAGCGGGGGTAGTCCAGATACGCAGTATTTT.

The J gene is TRBJ2-7, the V gene TRBV5-1; no definite D call. The CDR3 runs to 11 residues. Germline assignment: CDR1 SGHRS and CDR2 YFSETQ. As DNA, the CDR3 is TGCCTTGACATCAGGAATTACGAGCAGTACGTC. Residues: CLDIRNYEQYV.

This clonotype has just a few counts. DNA for the CDR3: TGTGCCAGCAGCGGAAGGAATCAGTGGTCTGGAAACACCATATATTTT. This translates into CASSGRNQWSGNTIYF. The chain is built from TRBV5-6 and TRBJ1-3, with D uncertain. The germline V gene encodes CDR1 SGHDT and CDR2 YYEEEE. Trimming cost V 4 bases and J 1 base, with 15 bases left between them. This CDR3 contains 16 residues.